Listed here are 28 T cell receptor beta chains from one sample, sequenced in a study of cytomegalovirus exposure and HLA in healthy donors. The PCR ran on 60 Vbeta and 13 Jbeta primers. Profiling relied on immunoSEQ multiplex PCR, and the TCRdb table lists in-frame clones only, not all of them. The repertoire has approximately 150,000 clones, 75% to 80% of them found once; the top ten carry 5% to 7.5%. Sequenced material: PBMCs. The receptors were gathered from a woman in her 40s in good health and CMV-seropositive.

This CDR3 is CASSQTSYNEQFF. The CDR3 bases are TGCGCCAGCAGTCAGACAAGTTACAATGAGCAGTTCTTC. J is TRBJ2-1 and V is TRBV23-1; unclear D gene. Being an ORF, TRBV23-1 has a function that is uncertain. Between the trimmed V and J ends, which lost 3 bases and 4 bases, there was a span of 7 bases. The CDR3 is 13 amino acids.

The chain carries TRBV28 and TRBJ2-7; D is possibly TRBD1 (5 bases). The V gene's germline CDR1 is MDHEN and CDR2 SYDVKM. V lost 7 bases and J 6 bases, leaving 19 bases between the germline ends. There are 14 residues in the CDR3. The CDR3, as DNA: TGTGCCAGCACTTACCCAGGACACGTTTCCGAGCAGTACTTC. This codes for CASTYPGHVSEQYF.

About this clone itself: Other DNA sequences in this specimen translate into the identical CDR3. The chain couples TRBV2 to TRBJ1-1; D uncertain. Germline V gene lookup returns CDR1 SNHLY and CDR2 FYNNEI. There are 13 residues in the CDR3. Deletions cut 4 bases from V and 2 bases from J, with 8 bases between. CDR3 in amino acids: CASSGEGNTEAFF. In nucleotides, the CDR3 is TGTGCCAGCAGTGGAGAGGGAAACACTGAAGCTTTCTTT.

CDR3 protein: CASSSGLLAGELFF. CDR3 nucleotide sequence: TGTGCCAGCAGCTCGGGACTCCTTGCCGGGGAGCTGTTTTTT. This chain links TRBV7-3 with TRBJ2-2, with a tentative D call TRBD2 (6 bases). Germline V gene lookup returns CDR1 SGHTA and CDR2 FQGTGA. The CDR3 extends over 14 amino acids. Trimming cost V 4 bases and J 6 bases, with 12 bases left between them.

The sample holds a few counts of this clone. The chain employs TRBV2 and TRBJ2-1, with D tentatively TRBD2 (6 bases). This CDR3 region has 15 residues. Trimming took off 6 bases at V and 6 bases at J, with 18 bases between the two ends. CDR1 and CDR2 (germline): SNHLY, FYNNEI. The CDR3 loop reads CASRDYPSGVNEQFF. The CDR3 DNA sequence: TGTGCCAGCAGGGACTACCCGAGTGGAGTCAATGAGCAGTTCTTC.

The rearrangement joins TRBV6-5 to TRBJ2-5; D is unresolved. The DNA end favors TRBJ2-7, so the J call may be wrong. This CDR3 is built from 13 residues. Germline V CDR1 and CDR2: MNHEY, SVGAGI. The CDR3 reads CASSYARSYEQYF. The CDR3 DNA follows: TGTGCCAGCAGTTACGCCCGAAGCTACGAGCAGTACTTC.

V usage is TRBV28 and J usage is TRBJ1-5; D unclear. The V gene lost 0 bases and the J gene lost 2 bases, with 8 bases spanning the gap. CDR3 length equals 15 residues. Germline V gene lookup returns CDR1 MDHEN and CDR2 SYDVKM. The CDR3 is CASSLWASGNQPQHF. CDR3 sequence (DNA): TGTGCCAGCAGTTTATGGGCTTCTGGCAATCAGCCCCAGCATTTT. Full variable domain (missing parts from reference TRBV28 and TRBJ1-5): DVKVTQSSRYLVKRTGEKVFLECVQDMDHENMFWYRQDPGLGLRLIYFSYDVKMKEKGDIPEGYSVSREKKERFSLILESASTNQTSMYLCASSLWASGNQPQHFGDGTRLSIL.

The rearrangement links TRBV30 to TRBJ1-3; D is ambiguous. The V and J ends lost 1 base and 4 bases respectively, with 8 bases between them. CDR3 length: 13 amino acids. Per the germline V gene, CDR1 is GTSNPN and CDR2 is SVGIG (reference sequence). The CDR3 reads CAWSGGFGNTIYF. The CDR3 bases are TGTGCCTGGAGTGGAGGGTTCGGAAACACCATATATTTT.

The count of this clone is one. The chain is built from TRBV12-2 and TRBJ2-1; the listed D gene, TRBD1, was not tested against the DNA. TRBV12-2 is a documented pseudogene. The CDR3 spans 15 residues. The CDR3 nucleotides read TGTGCAAGTCGACCAGGCCGACCCCACTACAATGAGCAGTTCTTC. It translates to CASRPGRPHYNEQFF.

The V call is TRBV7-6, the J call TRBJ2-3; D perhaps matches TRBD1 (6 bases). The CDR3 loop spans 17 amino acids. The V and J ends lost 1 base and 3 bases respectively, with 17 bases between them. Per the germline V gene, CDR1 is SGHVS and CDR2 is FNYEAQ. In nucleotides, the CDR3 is TGTGCCAGCAGCTTAGAAGGCAGGGGCGACCCTACAGATACGCAGTATTTT. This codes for CASSLEGRGDPTDTQYF.

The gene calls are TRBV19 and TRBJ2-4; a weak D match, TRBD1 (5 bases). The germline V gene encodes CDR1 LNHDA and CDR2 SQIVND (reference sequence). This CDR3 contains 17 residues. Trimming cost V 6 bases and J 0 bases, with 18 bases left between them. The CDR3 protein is CASRNRDSHLAKNIQYF. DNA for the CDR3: TGTGCCAGTAGGAACCGTGACAGCCATCTAGCCAAAAACATTCAGTACTTC. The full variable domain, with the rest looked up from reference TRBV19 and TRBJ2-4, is DGGITQSPKYLFRKEGQNVTLSCEQNLNHDAMYWYRQDPGQGLRLIYYSQIVNDFQKGDIAEGYSVSREKKESFPLTVTSAQKNPTAFYLCASRNRDSHLAKNIQYFGAGTRLSVL.

CDR3 bases: TGCGCCAGCACCAACGGTCACGCCGCCACAGATACGCAGTATTTT. This encodes CASTNGHAATDTQYF. The J gene is TRBJ2-3, the V gene TRBV5-1; D is ambiguous. Trimming cost V 6 bases and J 2 bases, with 16 bases left between them. This CDR3 is built from 15 residues. Germline CDR1 reads SGHRS; CDR2 reads YFSETQ. The whole variable domain, filled in from reference TRBV5-1 and TRBJ2-3, reads KAGVTQTPRYLIKTRGQQVTLSCSPISGHRSVSWYQQTPGQGLQFLFEYFSETQRNKGNFPGRFSGRQFSNSRSEMNVSTLELGDSALYLCASTNGHAATDTQYFGPGTRLTVL.

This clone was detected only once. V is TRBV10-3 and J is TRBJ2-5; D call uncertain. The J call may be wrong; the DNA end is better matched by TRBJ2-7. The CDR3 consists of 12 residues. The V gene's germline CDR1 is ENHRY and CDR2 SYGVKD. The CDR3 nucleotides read TGTGCCACCCGGAACTCCAACTACGAGCAGTACTTC. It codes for CATRNSNYEQYF.

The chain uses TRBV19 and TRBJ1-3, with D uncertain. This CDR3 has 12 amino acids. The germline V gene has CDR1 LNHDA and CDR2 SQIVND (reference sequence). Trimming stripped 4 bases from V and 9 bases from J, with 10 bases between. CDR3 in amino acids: CASSTTGSTIYF. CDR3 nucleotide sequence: TGTGCCAGTAGTACCACTGGGAGCACCATATATTTT.

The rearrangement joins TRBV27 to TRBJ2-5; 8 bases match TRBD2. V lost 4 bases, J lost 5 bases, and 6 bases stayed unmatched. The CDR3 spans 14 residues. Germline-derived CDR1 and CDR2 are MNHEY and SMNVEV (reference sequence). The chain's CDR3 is CASSSGGWEETQYF. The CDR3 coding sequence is TGTGCCAGCAGTTCGGGGGGGTGGGAGGAGACCCAGTACTTC.

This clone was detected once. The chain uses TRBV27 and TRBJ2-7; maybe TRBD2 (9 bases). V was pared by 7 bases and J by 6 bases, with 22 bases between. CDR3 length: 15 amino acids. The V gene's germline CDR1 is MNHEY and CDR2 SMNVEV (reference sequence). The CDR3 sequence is CASTPGGGRATEQYF. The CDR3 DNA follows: TGTGCCAGCACCCCAGGGGGCGGGAGGGCAACCGAGCAGTACTTC.

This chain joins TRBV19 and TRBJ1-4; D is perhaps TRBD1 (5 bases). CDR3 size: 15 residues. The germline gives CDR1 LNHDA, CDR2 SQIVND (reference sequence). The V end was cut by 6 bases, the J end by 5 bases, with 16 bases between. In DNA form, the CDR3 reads TGTGCCAGTAGGGCGACCAAGGGGATGAATGAAAAACTGTTTTTT. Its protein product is CASRATKGMNEKLFF.

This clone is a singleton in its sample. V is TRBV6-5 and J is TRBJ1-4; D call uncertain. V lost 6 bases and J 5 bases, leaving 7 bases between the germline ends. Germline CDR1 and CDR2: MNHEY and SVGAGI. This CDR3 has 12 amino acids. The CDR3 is CASRGGNEKLFF. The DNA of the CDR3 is TGTGCCAGCAGGGGAGGCAATGAAAAACTGTTTTTT.

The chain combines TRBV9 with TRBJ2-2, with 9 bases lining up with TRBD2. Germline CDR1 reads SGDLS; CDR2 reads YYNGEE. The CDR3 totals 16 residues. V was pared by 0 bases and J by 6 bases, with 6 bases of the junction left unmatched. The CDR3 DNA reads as TGTGCCAGCAGCGTAGAACTAGCGGGCGAGGCCGGGGAGCTGTTTTTT. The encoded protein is CASSVELAGEAGELFF.

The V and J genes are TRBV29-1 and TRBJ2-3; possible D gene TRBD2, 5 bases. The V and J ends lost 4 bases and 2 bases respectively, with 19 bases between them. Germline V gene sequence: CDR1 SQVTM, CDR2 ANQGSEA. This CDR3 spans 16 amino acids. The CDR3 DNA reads TGCAGCGTTGCCGGGAAGCCCCGCGGAGACACAGATACGCAGTATTTT. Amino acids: CSVAGKPRGDTDTQYF.

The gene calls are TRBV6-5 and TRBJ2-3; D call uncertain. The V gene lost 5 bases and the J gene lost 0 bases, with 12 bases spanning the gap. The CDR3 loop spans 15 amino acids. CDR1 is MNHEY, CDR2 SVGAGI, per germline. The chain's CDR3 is CASSTTTASTDTQYF. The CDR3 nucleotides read TGTGCCAGCAGTACGACAACTGCTAGCACAGATACGCAGTATTTT.

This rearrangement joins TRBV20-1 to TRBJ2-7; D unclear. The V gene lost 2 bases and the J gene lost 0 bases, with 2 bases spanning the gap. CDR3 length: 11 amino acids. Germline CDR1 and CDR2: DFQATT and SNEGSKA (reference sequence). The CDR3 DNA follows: TGCAGTGCTAGACACTCCTACGAGCAGTACTTC. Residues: CSARHSYEQYF.

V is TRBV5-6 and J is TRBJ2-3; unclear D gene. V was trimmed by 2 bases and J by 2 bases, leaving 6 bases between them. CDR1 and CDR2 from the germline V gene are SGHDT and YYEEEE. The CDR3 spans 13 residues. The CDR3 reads CASSFSLTDTQYF. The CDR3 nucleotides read TGTGCCAGCAGCTTCTCCCTCACAGATACGCAGTATTTT.

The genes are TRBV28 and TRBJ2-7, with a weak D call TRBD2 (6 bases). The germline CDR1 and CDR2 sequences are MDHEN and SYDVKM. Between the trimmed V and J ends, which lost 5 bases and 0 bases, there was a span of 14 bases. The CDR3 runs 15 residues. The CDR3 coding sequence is TGTGCCAGCAGTAACGTCGCGGGGCCCTCCTACGAGCAGTACTTC. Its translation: CASSNVAGPSYEQYF.

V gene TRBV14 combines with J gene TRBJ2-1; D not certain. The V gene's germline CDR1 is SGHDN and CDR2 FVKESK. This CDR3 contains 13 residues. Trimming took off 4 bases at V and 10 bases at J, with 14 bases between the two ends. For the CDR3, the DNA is TGTGCCAGCAGCCTCAGTAAGGTCGGGGAGCAGTTCTTC. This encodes CASSLSKVGEQFF.

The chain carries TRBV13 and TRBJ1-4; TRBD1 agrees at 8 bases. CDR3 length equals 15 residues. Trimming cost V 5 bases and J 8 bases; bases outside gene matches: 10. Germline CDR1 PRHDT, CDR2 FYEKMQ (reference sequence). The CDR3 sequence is CASSASGGAEEKLFF. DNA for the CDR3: TGTGCCAGCAGCGCTTCAGGGGGCGCGGAGGAAAAACTGTTTTTT.

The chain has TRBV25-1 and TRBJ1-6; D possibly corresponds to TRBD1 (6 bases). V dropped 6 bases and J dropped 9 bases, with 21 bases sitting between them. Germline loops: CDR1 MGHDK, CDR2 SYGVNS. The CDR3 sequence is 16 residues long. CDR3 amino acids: CASSEGPYRESSPLHF. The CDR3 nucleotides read TGTGCCAGCAGCGAAGGGCCCTACAGGGAGAGTTCACCCCTCCACTTT.

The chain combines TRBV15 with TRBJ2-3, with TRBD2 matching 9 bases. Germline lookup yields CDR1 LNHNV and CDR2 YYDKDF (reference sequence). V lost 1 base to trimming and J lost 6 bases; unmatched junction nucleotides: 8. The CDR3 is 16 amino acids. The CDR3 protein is CATSRGVSGGSDTQYF. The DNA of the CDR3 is TGTGCCACCAGCAGAGGGGTTAGCGGGGGCTCGGATACGCAGTATTTT. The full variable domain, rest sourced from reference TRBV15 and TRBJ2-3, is DAMVIQNPRYQVTQFGKPVTLSCSQTLNHNVMYWYQQKSSQAPKLLFHYYDKDFNNEADTPDNFQSRRPNTSFCFLDIRSPGLGDTAMYLCATSRGVSGGSDTQYFGPGTRLTVL.